This T cell receptor beta chain appears in the sequencing data of a study of cytomegalovirus exposure and HLA in healthy donors. Study information: Around 77 million unique TCRs from HLA-typed donors made up an early data release. Study-level results: 150 to 200 TCR beta chains were listed as cytomegalovirus-associated. Later examination showed HLA-associated TCR beta chains had greater clonal expansion than equally common others.

Healthy bone marrow donors formed the donor group. The V gene's germline CDR1 is GTSNPN and CDR2 SVGIG (reference sequence). The trim removed 2 bases at V and 3 bases at J, leaving 5 bases unmatched. CDR3 length: 15 amino acids. The PCR was carried out with 60 Vbeta primers and 13 Jbeta primers. Here immunoSEQ multiplex PCR was the method, and the copy in TCRdb shows in-frame clones only, minus some. The data contain about 130,000 clones, approximately 87% of them singletons. To note about this clone: The target antigen is unknown.

The rearrangement links TRBV30 to TRBJ2-2, with TRBD2 matching over 8 bases. This receptor was taken from a man aged 18 to 30 in good health and CMV-seropositive. The sequenced sample was PBMCs. CDR3 loop: CAWSTGGADTGELFF. The CDR3 DNA sequence: TGTGCCTGGAGTACCGGGGGGGCCGACACCGGGGAGCTGTTTTTT.